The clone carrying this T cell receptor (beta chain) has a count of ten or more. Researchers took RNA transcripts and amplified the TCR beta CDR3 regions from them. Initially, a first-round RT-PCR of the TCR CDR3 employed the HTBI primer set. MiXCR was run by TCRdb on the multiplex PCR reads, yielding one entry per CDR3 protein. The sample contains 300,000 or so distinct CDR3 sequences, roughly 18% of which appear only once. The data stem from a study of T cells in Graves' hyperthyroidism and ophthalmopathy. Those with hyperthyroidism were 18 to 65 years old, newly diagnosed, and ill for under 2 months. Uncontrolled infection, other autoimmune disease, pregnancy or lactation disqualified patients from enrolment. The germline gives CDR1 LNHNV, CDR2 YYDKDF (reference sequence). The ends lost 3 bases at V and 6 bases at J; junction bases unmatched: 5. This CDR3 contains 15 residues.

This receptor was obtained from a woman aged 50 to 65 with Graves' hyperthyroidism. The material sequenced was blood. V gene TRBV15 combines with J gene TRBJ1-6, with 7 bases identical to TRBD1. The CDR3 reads CATSSDQGVNSPLHF. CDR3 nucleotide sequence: TGTGCCACCAGCAGCGACCAGGGGGTTAATTCACCCCTCCACTTT.